These 4 T cell receptor beta chains were sequenced from one sample in a study of response to subunit inactivated influenza vaccine. TCRdb reanalysed the RT-PCR reads using MiXCR and keeps one entry per CDR3 protein. The table lists under 950,000 distinct CDR3 sequences, 21% of them singletons. The input for sequencing was PBMCs from blood, taken around 5 days after vaccination. The receptors here all came from a man aged 50 or older who received an inactivated influenza vaccine.

CDR3 in DNA: TGTGCCAGCAGTTTAGCGCCTCGCGCGGGAGGGTATCAAGAGACCCAGTACTTC. Translation gives CASSLAPRAGGYQETQYF. The J gene is TRBJ2-5, the V gene TRBV12-3 or TRBV12-4, with 9 bases aligning to TRBD2. Germline trimming cut 0 bases from V and 2 bases from J; bases unmatched to any gene: 10. CDR3 length: 18 residues.

This clonotype was recorded a few times. The junction departs from germline at one end; a sequencing error may be responsible. This chain connects TRBV20-1 to TRBJ2-7; 9 bases align to TRBD1. The length of the CDR3 is 17 residues. Germline V gene data show CDR1 as DFQATT and CDR2 as SNEGSKA (reference sequence). CDR3 region: CSATGGFRRPSLYEQYF. The CDR3 bases are TGCAGCGCTACAGGGGGCTTTAGGCGCCCTTCCTTGTACGAGCAGTACTTC.

The V call is TRBV6-1, the J call TRBJ2-2, with D maybe TRBD1 (6 bases). The CDR3 length is 15 residues. Trimming took off 2 bases at V and 1 base at J, with 8 bases between the two ends. The germline gives CDR1 MNHNS, CDR2 SASEGT. The CDR3 DNA reads as TGTGCCAGCAGTGAACTACAGGGGAACACCGGGGAGCTGTTTTTT. Translated: CASSELQGNTGELFF.

There are a few counts of this clonotype. The chain carries TRBV9 and TRBJ2-1; 9 bases are a match to TRBD1. The CDR3 covers 17 residues. V shed 3 bases and J 8 bases; nucleotides not matched to a gene: 15. Germline CDR1 SGDLS, CDR2 YYNGEE. The CDR3 sequence: CASSAVPGQGIGDEQFF. CDR3 DNA: TGTGCCAGCAGCGCGGTTCCGGGACAGGGCATAGGCGATGAGCAGTTCTTC.